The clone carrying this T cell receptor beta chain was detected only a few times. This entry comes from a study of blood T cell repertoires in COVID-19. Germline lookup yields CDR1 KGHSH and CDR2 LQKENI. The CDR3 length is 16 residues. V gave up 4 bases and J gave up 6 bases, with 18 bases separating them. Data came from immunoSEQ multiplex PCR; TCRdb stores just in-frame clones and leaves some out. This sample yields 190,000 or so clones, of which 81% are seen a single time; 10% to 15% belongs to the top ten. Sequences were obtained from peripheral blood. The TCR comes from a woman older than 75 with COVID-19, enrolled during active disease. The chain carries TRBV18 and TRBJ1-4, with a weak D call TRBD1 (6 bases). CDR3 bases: TGTGCCAGCTCACTAACCGGGACACCTAGCCATGAAAAACTGTTTTTT. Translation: CASSLTGTPSHEKLFF.